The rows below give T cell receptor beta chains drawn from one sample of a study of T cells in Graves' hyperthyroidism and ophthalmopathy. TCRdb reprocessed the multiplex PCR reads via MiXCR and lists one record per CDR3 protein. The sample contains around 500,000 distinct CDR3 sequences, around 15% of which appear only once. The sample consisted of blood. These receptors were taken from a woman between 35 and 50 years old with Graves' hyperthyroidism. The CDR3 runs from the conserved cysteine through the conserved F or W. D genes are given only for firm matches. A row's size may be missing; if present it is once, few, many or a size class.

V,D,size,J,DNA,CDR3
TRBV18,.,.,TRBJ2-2,TGTGCCAGCTCTGGGGAAGACACCGGGGAGCTGTTTTTT,CASSGEDTGELFF
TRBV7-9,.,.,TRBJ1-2,TGTGCCAGCAGCTTAGAGAGGACGGATGGCTACACCTTC,CASSLERTDGYTF
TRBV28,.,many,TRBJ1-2,TGTGCCAGCAGTCCAGGGTTCGGCTATGGCTACACCTTC,CASSPGFGYGYTF
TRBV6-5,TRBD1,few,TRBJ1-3,TGTGCCAGCAGTTCCCCGGACAGGAGCTCTGGAAACACCATATATTTT,CASSSPDRSSGNTIYF
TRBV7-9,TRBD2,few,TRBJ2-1,TGTGCCAGCAGGAGGGGGGCTAGCGGGAGTAATGAGCAGTTCTTC,CASRRGASGSNEQFF
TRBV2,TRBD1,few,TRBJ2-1,TGTGCCAGCGCACAGGGGCCTTACAATGAGCAGTTCTTC,CASAQGPYNEQFF
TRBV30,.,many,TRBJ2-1,TGTGCCTGGAGTGTAGACTCCTACAATGAGCAGTTCTTC,CAWSVDSYNEQFF
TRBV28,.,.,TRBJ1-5,TGTGCCAGCAGCGGCCCCTCTAAGGGCAATCAGCCCCAGCATTTT,CASSGPSKGNQPQHF
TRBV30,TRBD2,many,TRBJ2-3,TGTGCCTGGTCCCCGGGACTAGCGGGAAGGGGAGATACGCAGTATTTT,CAWSPGLAGRGDTQYF
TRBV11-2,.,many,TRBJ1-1,TGTGCCAGCAGCTTATGGGGGGGCACTGAAGCTTTCTTT,CASSLWGGTEAFF
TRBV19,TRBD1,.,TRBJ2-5,TGTGCCAGTAGTATTCCGGGACAGGGGGCGCAGGTGGCCCAGTACTTC,CASSIPGQGAQVAQYF
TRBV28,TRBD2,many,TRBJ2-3,TGTGCCAGCAGTTTGGGGGGGGTCCAGCGGGAGGGCCGTCCCACAGATACGCAGTATTTT,CASSLGGVQREGRPTDTQYF
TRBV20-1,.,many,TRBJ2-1,TGCAGTCAGGACATTCTTTCCTACAATGAGCAGTTCTTC,CSQDILSYNEQFF
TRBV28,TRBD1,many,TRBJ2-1,TGTGCCAGCAGTCACAGGGGAAATGAGCAGTTCTTC,CASSHRGNEQFF
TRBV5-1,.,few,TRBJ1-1,TGCGCCAACGGCAGGGAGGCGGCAGCTTTCTTT,CANGREAAAFF
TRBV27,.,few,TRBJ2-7,TGTGCCACCTTCGGTAGGGGATACGAGCAGTACTTC,CATFGRGYEQYF
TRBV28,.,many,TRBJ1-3,TGTGCCAGCAGTTCCCCCTATGGAGACTCAGGAAACACCATATATTTT,CASSSPYGDSGNTIYF
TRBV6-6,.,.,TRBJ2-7,TGTGCCAGCAGTTACTCGGTGGAGGGGGATGGGGCCTACGAGCAGTACTTC,CASSYSVEGDGAYEQYF
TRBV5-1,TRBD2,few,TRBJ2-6,TGCGCCAGCAGCTTGGCTGGGGGGGCTGGGGCCAACGTCCTGACTTTC,CASSLAGGAGANVLTF
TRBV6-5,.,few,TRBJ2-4,TGTGCCAGCAGTTCCACTCGGAGCGGGTACATTCAGTACTTC,CASSSTRSGYIQYF
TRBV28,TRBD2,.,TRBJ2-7,TGTGCCAGCGGGACGGGAGGGCCTGGGGAGCAGTACTTC,CASGTGGPGEQYF
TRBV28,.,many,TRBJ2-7,TGTGCCAGCAGTTTATCAAGTAAGGCCTACGAGCAGTACTTC,CASSLSSKAYEQYF
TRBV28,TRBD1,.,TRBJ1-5,TGTGCCAGCAGTTTGCCCCAGGGGGCTAGCAATCAGCCCCAGCATTTT,CASSLPQGASNQPQHF
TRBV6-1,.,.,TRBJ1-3,TGTGCCAGCAGTGCCCCCGGAAACACCATATATTTT,CASSAPGNTIYF
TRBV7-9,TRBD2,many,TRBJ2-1,TGTGCCAGCAGCGCCACACTGTCTGGGACTAGCGGGAGTCGGTACAATGAGCAGTTCTTC,CASSATLSGTSGSRYNEQFF
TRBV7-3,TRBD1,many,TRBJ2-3,TGTGCCAGCAGCTTAACGGGACAGGGCGCAGATACGCAGTATTTT,CASSLTGQGADTQYF
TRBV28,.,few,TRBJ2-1,TGTGCCAGCAGTTACCTATTAACCCGGGAGCAGTTCTTC,CASSYLLTREQFF
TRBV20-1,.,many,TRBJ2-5,TGCAGTGCTACCCCTCAGCCCGGAGAGACCCAGTACTTC,CSATPQPGETQYF
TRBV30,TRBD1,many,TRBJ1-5,TGTGCCTGGAGTGGGCCGGGACAGGGGGCTAATCAGCCCCAGCATTTT,CAWSGPGQGANQPQHF
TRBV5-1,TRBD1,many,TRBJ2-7,TGCGCCAGCAGCCCGCAGGGGGAATCCTACGAGCAGTACTTC,CASSPQGESYEQYF
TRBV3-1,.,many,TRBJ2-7,TGTGCCAGCAGCCAAGGACTGTCTTTCGGTTACGAGCAGTACTTC,CASSQGLSFGYEQYF
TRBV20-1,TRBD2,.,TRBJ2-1,TGCAGTGCTAGAGATCTTGGGACTAGCGGGAGGGGTGAGCAGTTCTTC,CSARDLGTSGRGEQFF
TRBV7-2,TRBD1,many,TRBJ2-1,TGTGCCAGCAGCTTAAGCGGGACAGGGTCGTACAATGAGCAGTTCTTC,CASSLSGTGSYNEQFF
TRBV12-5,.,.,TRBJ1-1,TGTGCTAGTGGTTCATCCTTGAACACTGAAGCTTTCTTT,CASGSSLNTEAFF
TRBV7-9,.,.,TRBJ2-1,TGTGCCAGCAGCCCCGGGGCTAGCGCCTACAATGAGCAGTTCTTC,CASSPGASAYNEQFF
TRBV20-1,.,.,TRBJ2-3,TGCAGTCAGAGGGGGGATACGCAGTATTTT,CSQRGDTQYF
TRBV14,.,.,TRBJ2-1,TGTGCCAGCAGCCCTTTCGGACAGAATGAGCAGTTCTTC,CASSPFGQNEQFF
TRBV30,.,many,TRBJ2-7,TGTGCCTGGAAACAAAACTCCTACGAGCAGTACTTC,CAWKQNSYEQYF
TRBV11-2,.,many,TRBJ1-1,TGTGCCAGCAGCTTAGATTTTGCGGGGAGTACTGAAGCTTTCTTT,CASSLDFAGSTEAFF
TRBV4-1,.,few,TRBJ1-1,TGCGCCAGCAGCCAGGTTTCCTACATGAACACTGAAGCTTTCTTT,CASSQVSYMNTEAFF
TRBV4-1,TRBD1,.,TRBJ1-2,TGCGCCAGCAGCCAAGCGCCGGGACAGGGGCTCTATGGCTACACCTTC,CASSQAPGQGLYGYTF
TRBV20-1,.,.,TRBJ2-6,TGCAGTGCTCAGGATGGGGGCCCGAACTCTGGGGCCAACGTCCTGACTTTC,CSAQDGGPNSGANVLTF
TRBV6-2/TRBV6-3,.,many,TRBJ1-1,TGTGCCAGCACCCTCGACAGATCACAGAACACTGAAGCTTTCTTT,CASTLDRSQNTEAFF
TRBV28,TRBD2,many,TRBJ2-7,TGTGCCAGCATCCCAGCCGGGGGGTCCTACGAGCAGTACTTC,CASIPAGGSYEQYF
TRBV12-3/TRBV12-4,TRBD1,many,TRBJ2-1,TGTGCCAGCAGTTTCGGGACAGCCACACGGGGATACAATGAGCAGTTCTTC,CASSFGTATRGYNEQFF
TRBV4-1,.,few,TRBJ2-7,TGCGCCAGCAGCCAAGTAGGGCAGGACGACTACGAGCAGTACTTC,CASSQVGQDDYEQYF